A selection of T cell receptor beta chains follows, all from one sample in a study of OX40 agonist ivuxolimab in advanced cancers. The data were produced by immunoSEQ multiplex PCR, yet TCRdb's version contains in-frame clones alone and is incomplete. The sample yields around 70,000 clones, about 85% seen once. Sample: CD4+ or CD8+ T cells sorted from blood, taken in a trial of the OX40 agonist ivuxolimab. The source is an adult with an advanced solid tumor such as melanoma, head and neck, liver or kidney cancer. Both conserved end residues are part of each CDR3. A D gene is named only where the DNA matches it firmly. Part of the rows lack a size; the others show once, few, many or a class for expanded clones.

v_call	j_call	clone_size	d_call	cdr3_nt	cdr3_aa
TRBV15	TRBJ1-2	-	-	TGTGCCACCAGCGGGTTAGGGGGTTGGTATGGCTACACCTTC	CATSGLGGWYGYTF
TRBV6-5	TRBJ1-2	-	-	TGTGCCAGCAGGCCACTACAGGGACTCTATGGCTACACCTTC	CASRPLQGLYGYTF
TRBV9	TRBJ1-3	few	-	TGTGCCAGCAGCGTAGCTACAACGTCCCCTGGAAACACCATATATTTT	CASSVATTSPGNTIYF
TRBV18	TRBJ1-2	-	-	TGTGCCAGCTCACCGTCAAATCGGGCAGCTCTTAACTATGGCTACACCTTC	CASSPSNRAALNYGYTF
TRBV14	TRBJ1-6	-	-	TGTGCCAGCAGCCAAGGACAGAATAAGGCTTCACCCCTCCACTTT	CASSQGQNKASPLHF
TRBV9	TRBJ1-4	-	TRBD1	TGTGCCAGCAGCGTAACCGGGACAGATAATGAAAAACTGTTTTTT	CASSVTGTDNEKLFF
TRBV6-5	TRBJ2-2	once	-	TGTGCCAGCAGGCCAACAGAGGCCGGGGAGCTGTTTTTT	CASRPTEAGELFF
TRBV9	TRBJ2-6	once	TRBD2	TGTGCCAGCAGCGTAACCCGGGGACTAGCGGGAGCTGGGGCCAACGTCCTGACTTTC	CASSVTRGLAGAGANVLTF
TRBV5-6	TRBJ2-3	-	TRBD2	TGTGCCAGCAGCTTGGGGCTAGCGGGTTACACAGATACGCAGTATTTT	CASSLGLAGYTDTQYF
TRBV14	TRBJ2-3	-	-	TGTGCCAGCAGCCCTAGGACTACCACAGATACGCAGTATTTT	CASSPRTTTDTQYF
TRBV4-2	TRBJ2-4	-	-	TGTGCCAGCAGCCAAGACCCTAAGGGGGCCAAAAACATTCAGTACTTC	CASSQDPKGAKNIQYF
TRBV29-1	TRBJ2-2	-	-	TGCAGCGTTGCCAGGGTGGTGAACACCGGGGAGCTGTTTTTT	CSVARVVNTGELFF
TRBV13	TRBJ2-7	-	-	TGTGCCAGCAGCCGGGGGCGTTCCTACGAGCAGTACTTC	CASSRGRSYEQYF
TRBV5-5	TRBJ2-5	once	-	TGTGCCAGCAGCTTGACTCCCTCGGAGACCCAGTACTTC	CASSLTPSETQYF
TRBV7-3	TRBJ2-2	-	-	TGTGCCAGCAGCCCCAGTCGGTCGGTTACTCAGGGCGGGGAGCTGTTTTTT	CASSPSRSVTQGGELFF
TRBV6-5	TRBJ2-5	-	TRBD1	TGTGCCAGCACCCGAAGCAGGGGGCGCGGGGAGACCCAGTACTTC	CASTRSRGRGETQYF
TRBV7-2	TRBJ2-7	-	TRBD2	TGTGCCAGCAGCTTAGAGCTAGCGGCTTACTACGAGCAGTACTTC	CASSLELAAYYEQYF
TRBV30	TRBJ2-1	-	-	TGTGCCTGGAGTGTGGTGGGAACCGACAATGAGCAGTTCTTC	CAWSVVGTDNEQFF
TRBV10-2	TRBJ2-5	-	TRBD2	TGCGCCAGCAGTGAAAGGGCTAGCGGGAGTCAGACCCAGTACTTC	CASSERASGSQTQYF
TRBV7-2	TRBJ1-2	-	-	TGTGCCAGCAGCTTAGGAAGGAACGGCTGGGCTGGCTACACCTTC	CASSLGRNGWAGYTF
TRBV2	TRBJ1-5	many	-	TGTGCCAGCAGTGAACGCACAGACAATCAGCCCCAGCATTTT	CASSERTDNQPQHF
TRBV27	TRBJ1-5	-	TRBD1	TGTGCCAGCAGTTTAAGGGGGCCTAGCAATCAGCCCCAGCATTTT	CASSLRGPSNQPQHF
TRBV28	TRBJ2-2	-	TRBD1	TGTGCCAGCAGTCAGACAGGGGTGGGCACCGGGGAGCTGTTTTTT	CASSQTGVGTGELFF
TRBV7-3	TRBJ2-1	-	-	TGTGCCAGCAGCAGTGACTCGCCCTACAATGAGCAGTTCTTC	CASSSDSPYNEQFF
TRBV29-1	TRBJ1-2	-	TRBD1	TGCAGCGTTGAAGCTTACAGGGGAGATGGCTACACCTTC	CSVEAYRGDGYTF
TRBV4-3	TRBJ2-2	once	-	TGCGCCAGCAGCCCACCCGGTAGGACCGGGGAGCTGTTTTTT	CASSPPGRTGELFF
TRBV28	TRBJ2-5	-	-	TGTGCCAGCAGTCGGGACATTGGGCAAGAAACCCAGTACTTC	CASSRDIGQETQYF
TRBV28	TRBJ1-2	-	TRBD1	TGTGCCAGCAGTACAGGGGTCCCCTACACCTTC	CASSTGVPYTF
TRBV4-3	TRBJ2-3	once	-	TGCGCCAGCAGCCAAGATAGAGCGTCCACAGATACGCAGTATTTT	CASSQDRASTDTQYF
TRBV2	TRBJ2-1	once	-	TGTGCCAGCAGTGAACGACCTCTCGGGCAGTTCTTC	CASSERPLGQFF
TRBV4-1	TRBJ1-6	-	-	TGCGCCAGCAGCCAATCGTGGGGGACCAATTCACCCCTCCACTTT	CASSQSWGTNSPLHF
TRBV27	TRBJ2-7	once	-	TGTGCCAGCAGTTTATCGACCGGGGAAGGCGAGCAGTACTTC	CASSLSTGEGEQYF
TRBV6-1	TRBJ1-5	-	TRBD1	TGTGCCAGCAGGGACAGGTCCGCCAATCAGCCCCAGCATTTT	CASRDRSANQPQHF
TRBV7-9	TRBJ2-1	-	TRBD1	TGTGCCAGCAGTAAAAGAGGGACAGGGGGTCTAGATGAGCAGTTCTTC	CASSKRGTGGLDEQFF
TRBV1	TRBJ2-3	-	-	TGCACCAGCAGCCAAGCCGGGACTAGCGGGAGGGCCTGGGAAGATACGCAGTATTTT	CTSSQAGTSGRAWEDTQYF
TRBV11-2	TRBJ1-1	-	TRBD1	TGTGCCAGCAGCAAACGGACAGGGAACACTGAAGCTTTCTTT	CASSKRTGNTEAFF